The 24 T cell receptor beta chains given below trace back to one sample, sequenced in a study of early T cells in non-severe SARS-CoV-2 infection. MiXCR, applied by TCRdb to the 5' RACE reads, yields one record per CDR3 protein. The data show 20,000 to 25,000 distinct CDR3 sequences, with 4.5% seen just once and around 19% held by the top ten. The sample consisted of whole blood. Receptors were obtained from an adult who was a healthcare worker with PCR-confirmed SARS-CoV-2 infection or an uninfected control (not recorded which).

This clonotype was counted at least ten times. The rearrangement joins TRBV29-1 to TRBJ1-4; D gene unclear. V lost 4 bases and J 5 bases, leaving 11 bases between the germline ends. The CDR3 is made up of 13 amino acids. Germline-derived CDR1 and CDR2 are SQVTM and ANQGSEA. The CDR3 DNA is TGCAGCGTTGCCCGGCCGGAGAATGAAAAACTGTTTTTT. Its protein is CSVARPENEKLFF.

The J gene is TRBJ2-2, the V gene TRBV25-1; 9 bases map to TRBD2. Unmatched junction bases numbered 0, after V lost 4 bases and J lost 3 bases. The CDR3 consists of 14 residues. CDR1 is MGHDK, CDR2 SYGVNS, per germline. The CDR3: CASSGTSDTGELFF. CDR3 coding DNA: TGTGCCAGCAGTGGGACTAGCGACACCGGGGAGCTGTTTTTT.

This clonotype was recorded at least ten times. DNA for the CDR3: TGCGCCAGCGGCCCGAGCTCTGGGGCCAACGTCCTGACTTTC. Its protein product is CASGPSSGANVLTF. The J gene is TRBJ2-6, the V gene TRBV5-1; D remains unclear. There are 14 residues in the CDR3. CDR1 and CDR2 (germline): SGHRS, YFSETQ. V dropped 7 bases and J dropped 0 bases, with 8 bases sitting between them.

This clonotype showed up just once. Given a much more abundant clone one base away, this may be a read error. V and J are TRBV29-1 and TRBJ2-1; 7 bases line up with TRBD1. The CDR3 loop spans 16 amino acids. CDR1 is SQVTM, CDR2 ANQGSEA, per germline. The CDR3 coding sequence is TGCAGCGTTCAACTCACTTCCCTGGACAGGCACAAAGAGCAGTTCTTC. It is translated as CSVQLTSLDRHKEQFF.

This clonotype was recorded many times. The CDR3 DNA is TGTGCCAGCAATCCAGCTTCTGGAAACACCATATATTTT. Translation: CASNPASGNTIYF. The chain carries TRBV28 and TRBJ1-3; D call uncertain. Germline CDR1 MDHEN, CDR2 SYDVKM. The CDR3 sequence is 13 residues long. Trimming cost V 7 bases and J 1 base, with 8 bases left between them.

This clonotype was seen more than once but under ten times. CDR3 sequence: CASSSGTVGYTF. The CDR3 region has the DNA TGTGCCAGCAGCTCCGGGACAGTAGGCTACACCTTC. The chain has TRBV28 and TRBJ1-2, with TRBD1 identical over 7 bases. CDR3 length equals 12 residues. Unmatched junction bases numbered 6, after V lost 6 bases and J lost 8 bases. The V gene's germline CDR1 is MDHEN and CDR2 SYDVKM.

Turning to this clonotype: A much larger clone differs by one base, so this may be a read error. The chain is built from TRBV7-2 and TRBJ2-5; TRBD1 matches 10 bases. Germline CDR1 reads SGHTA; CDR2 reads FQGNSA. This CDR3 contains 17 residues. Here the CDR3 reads CASSTPPGQGPQEIQYF. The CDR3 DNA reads TGTGCCAGCAGCACGCCCCCGGGACAGGGGCCCCAAGAGATCCAGTACTTC.

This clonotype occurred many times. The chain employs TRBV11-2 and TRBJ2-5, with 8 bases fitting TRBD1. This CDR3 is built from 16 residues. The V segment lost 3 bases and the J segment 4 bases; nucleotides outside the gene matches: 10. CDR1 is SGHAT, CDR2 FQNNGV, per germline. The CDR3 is CASSFGQGVPGETQYF. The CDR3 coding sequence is TGTGCCAGCAGCTTTGGACAGGGTGTCCCAGGAGAGACCCAGTACTTC.

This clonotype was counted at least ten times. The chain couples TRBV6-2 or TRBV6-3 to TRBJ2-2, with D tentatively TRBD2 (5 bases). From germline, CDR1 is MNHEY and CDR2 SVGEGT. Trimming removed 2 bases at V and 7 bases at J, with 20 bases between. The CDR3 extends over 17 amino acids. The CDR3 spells CASSYEEGTFVGGELFF. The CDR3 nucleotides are TGTGCCAGCAGTTACGAAGAGGGAACATTTGTAGGCGGGGAGCTGTTTTTT.

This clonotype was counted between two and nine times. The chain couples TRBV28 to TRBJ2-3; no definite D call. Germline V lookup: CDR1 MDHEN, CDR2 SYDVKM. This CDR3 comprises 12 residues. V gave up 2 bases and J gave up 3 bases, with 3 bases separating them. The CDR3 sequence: CASSLNTDTQYF. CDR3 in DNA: TGTGCCAGCAGTTTAAATACAGATACGCAGTATTTT.

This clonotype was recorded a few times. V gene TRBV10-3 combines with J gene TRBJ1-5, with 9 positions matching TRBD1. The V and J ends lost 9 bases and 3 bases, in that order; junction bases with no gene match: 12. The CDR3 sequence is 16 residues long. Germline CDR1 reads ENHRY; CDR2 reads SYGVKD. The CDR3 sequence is CAIGDRESKLNQPQHF. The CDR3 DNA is TGTGCCATAGGGGACAGGGAATCTAAACTCAATCAGCCCCAGCATTTT.

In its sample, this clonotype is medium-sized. The CDR3 DNA reads TGTGCCAGCAGCGTAGGGGATGGGCAGGGGGGCTCCTACGAGCAGTACTTC. This codes for CASSVGDGQGGSYEQYF. V gene TRBV9 combines with J gene TRBJ2-7, with a possible D match to TRBD1 (7 bases). This CDR3 region has 17 residues. The V and J ends lost 0 bases and 0 bases respectively, with 16 bases between them. The germline gives CDR1 SGDLS, CDR2 YYNGEE.

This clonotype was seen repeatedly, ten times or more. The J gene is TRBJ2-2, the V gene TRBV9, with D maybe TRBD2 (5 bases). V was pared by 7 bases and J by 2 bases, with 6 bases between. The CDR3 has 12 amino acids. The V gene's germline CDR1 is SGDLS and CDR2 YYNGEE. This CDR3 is CASGRNTGELFF. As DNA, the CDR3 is TGTGCCAGCGGGAGAAACACCGGGGAGCTGTTTTTT.

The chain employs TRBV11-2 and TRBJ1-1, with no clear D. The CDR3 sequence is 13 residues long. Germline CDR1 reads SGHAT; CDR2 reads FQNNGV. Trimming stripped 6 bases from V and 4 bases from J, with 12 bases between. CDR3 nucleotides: TGTGCCAGCAGTCCGACTAGGAGCACTGAAGCTTTCTTT. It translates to CASSPTRSTEAFF. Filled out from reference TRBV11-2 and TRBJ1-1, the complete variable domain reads EAGVAQSPRYKIIEKRQSVAFWCNPISGHATLYWYQQILGQGPKLLIQFQNNGVVDDSQLPKDRFSAERLKGVDSTLKIQPAKLEDSAVYLCASSPTRSTEAFFGQGTRLTVV.

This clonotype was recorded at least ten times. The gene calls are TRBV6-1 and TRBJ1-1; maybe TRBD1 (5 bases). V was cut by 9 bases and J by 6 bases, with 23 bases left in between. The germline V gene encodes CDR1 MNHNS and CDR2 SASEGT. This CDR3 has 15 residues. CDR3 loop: CASESGPGNRAEAFF. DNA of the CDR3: TGTGCCAGTGAGTCCGGGCCAGGGAATCGGGCTGAAGCTTTCTTT.

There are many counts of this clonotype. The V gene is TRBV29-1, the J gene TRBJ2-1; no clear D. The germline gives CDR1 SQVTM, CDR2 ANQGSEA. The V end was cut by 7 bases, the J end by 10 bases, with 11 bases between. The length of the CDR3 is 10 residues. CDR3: CSAGDLEQFF. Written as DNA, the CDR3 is TGCAGCGCCGGCGACTTAGAGCAGTTCTTC.

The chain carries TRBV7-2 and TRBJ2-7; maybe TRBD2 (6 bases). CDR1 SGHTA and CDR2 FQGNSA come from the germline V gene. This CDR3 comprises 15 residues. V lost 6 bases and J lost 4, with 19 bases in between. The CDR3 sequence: CASRLSGPSSYEQYF. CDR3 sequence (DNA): TGTGCCAGCAGATTAAGCGGGCCCTCGTCGTACGAGCAGTACTTC.

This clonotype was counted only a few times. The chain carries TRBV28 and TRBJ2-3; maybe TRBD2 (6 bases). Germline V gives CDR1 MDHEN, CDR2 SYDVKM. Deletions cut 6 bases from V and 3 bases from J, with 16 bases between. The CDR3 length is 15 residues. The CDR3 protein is CASSPGGSGTDTQYF. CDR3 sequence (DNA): TGTGCCAGCAGCCCCGGAGGTAGCGGAACAGATACGCAGTATTTT.

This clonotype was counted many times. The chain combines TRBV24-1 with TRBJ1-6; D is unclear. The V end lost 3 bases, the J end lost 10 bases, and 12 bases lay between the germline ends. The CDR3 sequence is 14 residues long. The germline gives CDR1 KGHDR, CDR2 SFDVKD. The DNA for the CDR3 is TGTGCCACCAGTGATGCGGGGTCGAGCTCACCCCTCCACTTT. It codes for CATSDAGSSSPLHF.

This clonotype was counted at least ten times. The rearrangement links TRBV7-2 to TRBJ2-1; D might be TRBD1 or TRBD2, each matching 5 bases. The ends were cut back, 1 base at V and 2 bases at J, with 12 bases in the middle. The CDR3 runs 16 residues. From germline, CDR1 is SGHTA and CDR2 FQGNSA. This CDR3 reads CASSLGSGTTYNEQFF. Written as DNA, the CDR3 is TGTGCCAGCAGCTTAGGTTCAGGGACGACCTACAATGAGCAGTTCTTC. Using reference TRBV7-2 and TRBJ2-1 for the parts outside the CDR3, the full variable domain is GAGVSQSPSNKVTEKGKDVELRCDPISGHTALYWYRQSLGQGLEFLIYFQGNSAPDKSGLPSDRFSAERTGGSVSTLTIQRTQQEDSAVYLCASSLGSGTTYNEQFFGPGTRLTVL.

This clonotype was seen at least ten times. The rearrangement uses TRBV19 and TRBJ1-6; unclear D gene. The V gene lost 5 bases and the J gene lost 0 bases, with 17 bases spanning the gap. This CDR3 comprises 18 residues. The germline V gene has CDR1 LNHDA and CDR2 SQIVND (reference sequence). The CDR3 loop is CASSSHGRQSSYNSPLHF. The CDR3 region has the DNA TGTGCCAGTAGTTCCCATGGACGCCAGAGCTCCTATAATTCACCCCTCCACTTT.

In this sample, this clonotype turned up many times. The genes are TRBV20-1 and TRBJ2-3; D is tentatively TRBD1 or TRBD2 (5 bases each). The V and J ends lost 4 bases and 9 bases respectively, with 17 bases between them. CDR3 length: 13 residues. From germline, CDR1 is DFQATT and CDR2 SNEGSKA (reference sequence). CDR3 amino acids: CSANPGPTLTQYF. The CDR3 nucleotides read TGCAGTGCTAACCCGGGACCCACTTTAACGCAGTATTTT.

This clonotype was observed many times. CDR3 in amino acids: CASSKTVERRNTGELFF. The CDR3 DNA is TGTGCCAGCAGCAAGACAGTGGAGCGGAGGAACACCGGGGAGCTGTTTTTT. This chain uses TRBV11-1 with TRBJ2-2; the D gene could be TRBD1 or TRBD2 (5 bases each). Germline loops: CDR1 SGHAT, CDR2 FQDESV (reference sequence). V was trimmed by 5 bases and J by 1 base, leaving 17 bases between them. The CDR3 contains 17 residues.

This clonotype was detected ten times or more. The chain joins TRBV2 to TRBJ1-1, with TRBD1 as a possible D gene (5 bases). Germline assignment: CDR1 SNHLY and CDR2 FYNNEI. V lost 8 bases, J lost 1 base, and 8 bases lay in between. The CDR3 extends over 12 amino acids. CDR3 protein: CASRGGNTEAFF. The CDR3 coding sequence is TGTGCCAGCCGTGGGGGGAACACTGAAGCTTTCTTT.